This note documents a single T cell receptor beta chain sequence. Its antigen is not identified. This sample was taken from a study of T cell responses to AZD1222 COVID-19 vaccine. The germline gives CDR1 SGDLS, CDR2 YYNGEE. The CDR3 loop spans 15 amino acids. Deletions cut 4 bases from V and 0 bases from J, with 10 bases between. Study-wide findings and caveats: Repertoires were obtained solely post-peak T cell response. Close to half of spike-specific TCRs reportedly recognize unmutated variant regions.

Using immunoSEQ multiplex PCR, the repertoire was profiled, and TCRdb retains in-frame clones only, with some absent. Of about 120,000 clones listed, roughly 90% are singletons. This chain joins TRBV9 and TRBJ1-4; D may be TRBD1 (5 bases). The TCR comes from an adult in good health. The source was peripheral blood, collected on day 0 of AZD1222 vaccination. For the CDR3, the DNA is TGTGCCAGCAGCCCGAGGGGTGCAACTAATGAAAAACTGTTTTTT. Translated: CASSPRGATNEKLFF.